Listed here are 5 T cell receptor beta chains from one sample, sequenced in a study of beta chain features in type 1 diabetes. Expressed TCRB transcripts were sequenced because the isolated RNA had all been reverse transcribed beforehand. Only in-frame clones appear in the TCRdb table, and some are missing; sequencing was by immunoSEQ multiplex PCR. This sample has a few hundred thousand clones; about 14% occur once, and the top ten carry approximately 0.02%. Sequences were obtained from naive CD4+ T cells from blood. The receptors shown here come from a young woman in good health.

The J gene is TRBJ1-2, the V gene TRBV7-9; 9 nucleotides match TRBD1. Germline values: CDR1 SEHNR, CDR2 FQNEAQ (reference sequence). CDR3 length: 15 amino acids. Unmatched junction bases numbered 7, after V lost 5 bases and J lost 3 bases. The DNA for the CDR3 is TGTGCCAGCAGCCCGGGACAGGGTGCCTACTATGGCTACACCTTC. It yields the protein CASSPGQGAYYGYTF. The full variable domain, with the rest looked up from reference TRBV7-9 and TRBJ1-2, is DTGVSQNPRHKITKRGQNVTFRCDPISEHNRLYWYRQTLGQGPEFLTYFQNEAQLEKSRLLSDRFSAERPKGSFSTLEIQRTEQGDSAMYLCASSPGQGAYYGYTFGSGTRLTVV.

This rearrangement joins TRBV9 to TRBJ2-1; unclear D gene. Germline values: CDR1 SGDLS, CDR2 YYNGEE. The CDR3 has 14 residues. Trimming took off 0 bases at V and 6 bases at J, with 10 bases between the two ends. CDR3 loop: CASSVASRLNEQFF. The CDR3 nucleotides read TGTGCCAGCAGCGTAGCAAGCCGCCTCAATGAGCAGTTCTTC.

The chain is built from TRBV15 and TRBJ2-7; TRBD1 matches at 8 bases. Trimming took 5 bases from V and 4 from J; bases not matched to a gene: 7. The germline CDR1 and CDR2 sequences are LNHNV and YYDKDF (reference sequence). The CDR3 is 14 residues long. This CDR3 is CATSGQGARYEQYF. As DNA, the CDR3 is TGTGCCACCAGCGGCCAGGGGGCAAGGTACGAGCAGTACTTC.

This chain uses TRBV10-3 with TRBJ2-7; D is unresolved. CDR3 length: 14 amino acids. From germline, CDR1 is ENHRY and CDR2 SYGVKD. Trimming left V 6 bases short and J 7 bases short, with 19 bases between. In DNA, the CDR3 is TGTGCCATCAGGTCGGCGGAAACACGAAGGGAGCAGTACTTC. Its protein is CAIRSAETRREQYF.

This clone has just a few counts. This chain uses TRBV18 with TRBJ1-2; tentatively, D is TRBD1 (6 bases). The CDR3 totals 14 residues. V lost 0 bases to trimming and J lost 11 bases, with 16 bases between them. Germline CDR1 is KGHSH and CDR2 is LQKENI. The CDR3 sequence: CASSPPGASVGYTF. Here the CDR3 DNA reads TGTGCCAGCTCACCACCGGGGGCTTCGGTTGGATACACCTTC.